What follows are 24 T cell receptor beta chains derived from one specimen sequenced in a study of blood T cell repertoires in COVID-19. TCRdb's copy holds only in-frame clones and misses some; the assay was immunoSEQ multiplex PCR. This sample has 140,000 to 150,000 clones, with roughly three quarters found just once. The sequencing sample was made of peripheral blood. Receptors were obtained from a man aged 60-69 years with acute or convalescent COVID-19.

The chain employs TRBV13 and TRBJ1-2; the D is unclear. The CDR3 spans 20 residues. Trimming took 5 bases from V and 7 from J, leaving 35 bases between them. Germline assignment: CDR1 PRHDT and CDR2 FYEKMQ (reference sequence). The CDR3 is CASSESGFGDTSESRSGYTF. As DNA, the CDR3 is TGTGCCAGCAGCGAAAGCGGTTTCGGTGACACTAGCGAGAGCAGGAGTGGCTACACCTTC.

The chain combines TRBV30 with TRBJ2-3, with TRBD2 as a possible D gene (6 bases). CDR1 GTSNPN and CDR2 SVGIG come from the germline V gene (reference sequence). The CDR3 totals 13 residues. V lost 5 bases and J lost 0, with 9 bases in between. The CDR3 DNA follows: TGTGCCTGGCGCGGGATGAGCACAGATACGCAGTATTTT. It codes for CAWRGMSTDTQYF.

This clone was picked up a small number of times. The chain has TRBV5-6 and TRBJ2-7, with 8 positions matching TRBD1. In germline, CDR1 is SGHDT, CDR2 YYEEEE. The CDR3 length is 15 residues. With V trimmed by 4 bases and J by 2 bases, 8 bases remained unmatched. The CDR3 is CASSPLDRATYEQYF. In nucleotides, the CDR3 is TGTGCCAGCAGCCCATTGGACAGGGCCACCTACGAGCAGTACTTC.

V is TRBV27 and J is TRBJ2-1; D is undetermined. CDR1 is MNHEY and CDR2 is SMNVEV in the germline V gene (reference sequence). CDR3 length equals 15 residues. Trimming took off 5 bases at V and 1 base at J, with 12 bases between the two ends. The CDR3 region has the DNA TGTGCCAGCAGTCCTCAGACATCATCCTACAATGAGCAGTTCTTC. Its translation is CASSPQTSSYNEQFF.

The chain recombines TRBV30 with TRBJ2-1; 8 bases map to TRBD2. From germline, CDR1 is GTSNPN and CDR2 SVGIG (reference sequence). Trimming at V came to 1 base and at J to 5 bases, leaving 4 bases not matched to a gene. The CDR3 runs to 14 residues. In nucleotides, the CDR3 is TGTGCCTGGAGTGGGGGACTAGGAGACAATGAGCAGTTCTTC. Protein: CAWSGGLGDNEQFF.

This clone appeared many times. The chain combines TRBV10-3 with TRBJ2-7, with D perhaps matching TRBD2 (5 bases). Germline V gene lookup returns CDR1 ENHRY and CDR2 SYGVKD. Trimming pared 0 bases from V and 1 base from J, leaving 10 bases between. CDR3 size: 15 residues. The CDR3: CAISESEERSYEQYF. CDR3 nucleotides: TGTGCCATCAGTGAGTCGGAGGAGAGGTCCTACGAGCAGTACTTC.

This clone has a single count. V gene TRBV28 combines with J gene TRBJ1-3; the match to TRBD1 covers 9 bases. Trimming cost V 2 bases and J 4 bases; bases outside gene matches: 6. CDR1 and CDR2 (germline): MDHEN, SYDVKM. The CDR3 spans 16 residues. Here the CDR3 reads CASSLGGQGRGNTIYF. The DNA of the CDR3 is TGTGCCAGCAGTTTAGGGGGACAGGGTCGGGGAAACACCATATATTTT.

This clone was observed a few times. The chain uses TRBV25-1 and TRBJ1-1; 7 nucleotides line up with TRBD1. The CDR3 totals 14 residues. V lost 6 bases to trimming and J lost 1 base; unmatched junction nucleotides: 5. Germline loops: CDR1 MGHDK, CDR2 SYGVNS. In DNA form, the CDR3 reads TGTGCCAGCAGCCAAACAGGGGCGAACACTGAAGCTTTCTTT. Protein product: CASSQTGANTEAFF.

This chain connects TRBV5-1 to TRBJ2-3; TRBD2 is a possible D gene (5 bases). Germline V CDR1 and CDR2: SGHRS, YFSETQ. The ends were cut back, 1 base at V and 1 base at J, with 10 bases in the middle. This CDR3 contains 15 residues. The CDR3 reads CASSLRGVGTDTQYF. For the CDR3, the DNA is TGCGCCAGCAGCTTGCGGGGTGTCGGCACAGATACGCAGTATTTT.

J is TRBJ2-1 and V is TRBV19; TRBD2 might be the D (6 bases). This CDR3 contains 14 residues. Germline assignment: CDR1 LNHDA and CDR2 SQIVND (reference sequence). Trimming cost V 7 bases and J 4 bases, with 14 bases left between them. The CDR3 region has the DNA TGTGCCAGTATGCGGGAAAGCTTTTACAATGAGCAGTTCTTC. This translates into CASMRESFYNEQFF.

A few counts support this clone. The chain employs TRBV28 and TRBJ1-5; 8 bases match TRBD1. This CDR3 region has 15 residues. Germline assignment: CDR1 MDHEN and CDR2 SYDVKM. J was trimmed by 1 base and V by 5 bases; bases with no gene match: 4. Here the CDR3 DNA reads TGTGCCAGCAGTGAGACAGGGGTAAGCAATCAGCCCCAGCATTTT. Translation gives CASSETGVSNQPQHF.

The genes are TRBV9 and TRBJ2-2, with TRBD1 identical over 11 bases. The CDR3 is 17 amino acids. V lost 4 bases, J lost 7 bases, and 12 bases stayed unmatched. Germline V gene sequence: CDR1 SGDLS, CDR2 YYNGEE. The CDR3 protein is CASSLSGGQGVGGELFF. CDR3 DNA sequence: TGTGCCAGCAGCCTTAGTGGGGGACAGGGGGTCGGCGGGGAGCTGTTTTTT.

This rearrangement joins TRBV11-2 to TRBJ1-4, with D perhaps matching TRBD1 (6 bases). The CDR3 is made up of 14 amino acids. The V gene's germline CDR1 is SGHAT and CDR2 FQNNGV. Trimming removed 4 bases from V and 6 bases from J, with 12 bases in between. CDR3 amino acids: CASSSDRRDEKLFF. DNA of the CDR3: TGTGCCAGCAGCTCAGACAGGCGGGATGAAAAACTGTTTTTT.

A remark on this clone: Different DNA sequences within this sample yield the same CDR3. The CDR3 DNA sequence: TGTGCCAGCAGTTTACAGGGGAGCAATCAGCCCCAGCATTTT. Translating it yields CASSLQGSNQPQHF. The rearrangement links TRBV2 to TRBJ1-5, with 7 bases aligning to TRBD1. The CDR3 is made up of 14 amino acids. Losses at the gene ends were 5 bases for V and 1 base for J; bases not matched to a gene: 2. Germline loops: CDR1 SNHLY, CDR2 FYNNEI.

This clone was observed a few times. The chain joins TRBV28 to TRBJ2-7; 13 bases align to TRBD2. Germline V gene data show CDR1 as MDHEN and CDR2 as SYDVKM. CDR3 length equals 16 residues. After removal of 3 bases from V and 2 bases from J, the junction contained 4 bases not matched to a gene. The CDR3 DNA sequence: TGTGCCAGCAGTTTGGGGGGACTAGCGGGGACCTACGAGCAGTACTTC. This encodes CASSLGGLAGTYEQYF.

V and J are TRBV6-1 and TRBJ1-5; maybe TRBD1 (5 bases). Germline lookup yields CDR1 MNHNS and CDR2 SASEGT. V lost 4 bases and J 2 bases, leaving 18 bases between the germline ends. The CDR3 totals 17 residues. CDR3 residues: CASSANFQGLGNQPQHF. The CDR3 DNA is TGTGCCAGCAGTGCAAATTTTCAGGGCTTGGGCAATCAGCCCCAGCATTTT.

The rearrangement joins TRBV20-1 to TRBJ2-7; 8 positions match TRBD1. V lost 5 bases, J lost 5 bases, and 2 bases stayed unmatched. The CDR3 loop spans 11 amino acids. Germline V gives CDR1 DFQATT, CDR2 SNEGSKA (reference sequence). CDR3 region: CSAADRDEQYF. DNA of the CDR3: TGCAGTGCTGCGGACAGGGACGAGCAGTACTTC.

The chain has TRBV30 and TRBJ2-7; 12 bases agree with TRBD2. Trimming cost V 2 bases and J 4 bases; bases outside gene matches: 9. CDR1 and CDR2 (germline): GTSNPN, SVGIG (reference sequence). There are 16 residues in the CDR3. CDR3 loop: CAWSSPLAGGWYEQYF. The DNA for the CDR3 is TGTGCCTGGAGTTCCCCACTAGCGGGAGGTTGGTACGAGCAGTACTTC.

This CDR3 is CASSLHPYEQYF. The CDR3 DNA follows: TGTGCCAGCAGCTTACATCCCTACGAGCAGTACTTC. V gene TRBV5-4 combines with J gene TRBJ2-7, with no clear D. Germline CDR1 and CDR2: SGHNT and YYREEE (reference sequence). The CDR3 has 12 residues. V was clipped by 2 bases and J by 2 bases, with 5 bases between them. Together with reference TRBV5-4 and TRBJ2-7, the CDR3 gives the full variable domain: ETGVTQSPTHLIKTRGQQVTLRCSSQSGHNTVSWYQQALGQGPQFIFQYYREEENGRGNFPPRFSGLQFPNYSSELNVNALELDDSALYLCASSLHPYEQYFGPGTRLTVT.

V is TRBV7-8 and J is TRBJ2-1, with D possibly matching TRBD1 (6 bases). V was trimmed by 5 bases and J by 3 bases, leaving 14 bases between them. This CDR3 region has 15 residues. CDR1 SGHVS and CDR2 FQNEAQ come from the germline V gene. This chain's CDR3 is CASSQVGQIYNEQFF. The DNA of the CDR3 is TGTGCCAGCAGCCAGGTAGGACAGATCTACAATGAGCAGTTCTTC.

In DNA, the CDR3 is TGTGCCAGCAGCACACAGATGAACACTGAAGCTTTCTTT. The encoded protein is CASSTQMNTEAFF. V and J are TRBV7-8 and TRBJ1-1, with D uncertain. The CDR3 is 13 residues long. The V end lost 5 bases, the J end lost 0 bases, and 7 bases lay between the germline ends. Germline CDR1 is SGHVS and CDR2 is FQNEAQ.

This clone was detected a few times. The chain employs TRBV10-1 and TRBJ2-2; the match to TRBD1 covers 9 bases. The CDR3 is made up of 14 amino acids. J lost 6 bases, V lost 6 bases, and 5 bases had no gene match. In germline, CDR1 is WNHNN, CDR2 SYGVQD (reference sequence). The CDR3 protein is CASRWDRESGELFF. The CDR3 nucleotides are TGCGCCAGCAGGTGGGACAGGGAATCCGGGGAGCTGTTTTTT.

The genes are TRBV27 and TRBJ2-1; 11 positions match TRBD2. The length of the CDR3 is 15 residues. The V and J ends lost 4 bases and 9 bases, in that order; junction bases with no gene match: 8. Germline CDR1 MNHEY, CDR2 SMNVEV (reference sequence). Here the CDR3 DNA reads TGTGCCAGCAGTTCATCCGGGACTAGCGGTACTGAGCAGTTCTTC. It encodes CASSSSGTSGTEQFF.

This clone has a handful of counts. The chain combines TRBV5-4 with TRBJ2-3; TRBD1 aligns across 8 bases. V dropped 3 bases and J dropped 6; count of bases not matched to a gene: 12. Germline lookup yields CDR1 SGHNT and CDR2 YYREEE (reference sequence). This CDR3 is 16 amino acids long. CDR3 coding DNA: TGTGCCAGCAGCTCACTCGACAGGGGTGTTAGGGATACGCAGTATTTT. Translation: CASSSLDRGVRDTQYF.